This entry lists 9 T cell receptor beta chains sequenced from one sample in a study of shared clonotypes between healthy human individuals. Terminally differentiated effector memory CD45RA+ cells were excluded by CCR7 positive selection of CD45RO-negative cells. Repertoires were generated with immunoSEQ multiplex PCR, while TCRdb's copy carries only in-frame clones and drops some. The sample includes 2 million or so clones, approximately 94% of them seen just once. The sequenced sample was naive CD8+ T cells sorted from blood. The origin of the receptors is a man in his late teens or twenties in good health.

The genes are TRBV11-2 and TRBJ2-5, with TRBD1 matching over 9 bases. Germline V gene sequence: CDR1 SGHAT, CDR2 FQNNGV. CDR3 length equals 13 residues. Unmatched junction bases numbered 4, after V lost 7 bases and J lost 4 bases. CDR3 loop: CASTGTGRETQYF. The CDR3 region has the DNA TGTGCCAGCACCGGGACAGGGCGAGAGACCCAGTACTTC. Full variable domain (outside the CDR3, taken from reference TRBV11-2 and TRBJ2-5): EAGVAQSPRYKIIEKRQSVAFWCNPISGHATLYWYQQILGQGPKLLIQFQNNGVVDDSQLPKDRFSAERLKGVDSTLKIQPAKLEDSAVYLCASTGTGRETQYFGPGTRLLVL.

Written as DNA, the CDR3 is TGTGCCACCAGCAGCGACATCTCCTACGAGCAGTACTTC. It yields the protein CATSSDISYEQYF. The V call is TRBV15, the J call TRBJ2-7; D unclear. CDR1 and CDR2 (germline): LNHNV, YYDKDF (reference sequence). The CDR3 runs to 13 residues. The V end was cut by 3 bases, the J end by 0 bases, with 6 bases between.

The chain is built from TRBV6-5 and TRBJ2-1; 7 positions agree with TRBD2. Germline lookup yields CDR1 MNHEY and CDR2 SVGAGI. CDR3 size: 13 residues. The junction had 5 bases not matched to a gene; V was cut back by 6 bases and J by 6 bases. CDR3 nucleotide sequence: TGTGCCAGCAGCCGGGACTACTTCAATGAGCAGTTCTTC. Translating gives CASSRDYFNEQFF.

The rearrangement uses TRBV2 and TRBJ2-1, with TRBD2 matching over 8 bases. Germline loops: CDR1 SNHLY, CDR2 FYNNEI. V gave up 4 bases and J gave up 3 bases; unmatched junction bases: 8. CDR3 size: 16 residues. In DNA, the CDR3 is TGTGCCAGCAGTGGGTACGGGAGGGGAGACTACAATGAGCAGTTCTTC. The encoded protein is CASSGYGRGDYNEQFF.

The chain uses TRBV5-4 and TRBJ2-2, with 12 bases identical to TRBD1. V shed 3 bases and J 10 bases; nucleotides not matched to a gene: 4. This CDR3 contains 14 residues. CDR1 is SGHNT, CDR2 YYREEE, per germline (reference sequence). CDR3 residues: CASSSGQGAVELFF. The CDR3 DNA is TGTGCCAGCAGCTCGGGACAGGGGGCAGTGGAGCTGTTTTTT.

As to this clone: Other DNA sequences in this sample translate to the same CDR3. The chain recombines TRBV5-1 with TRBJ2-7, with a possible D match to TRBD2 (5 bases). V was cut by 2 bases and J by 2 bases, with 8 bases left in between. Per germline, CDR1 SGHRS and CDR2 YFSETQ. This CDR3 region has 13 residues. CDR3 sequence: CASSLYGAYEQYF. In DNA form, the CDR3 reads TGCGCCAGCAGCTTATACGGGGCCTACGAGCAGTACTTC. Filled out from reference TRBV5-1 and TRBJ2-7, the complete variable domain reads KAGVTQTPRYLIKTRGQQVTLSCSPISGHRSVSWYQQTPGQGLQFLFEYFSETQRNKGNFPGRFSGRQFSNSRSEMNVSTLELGDSALYLCASSLYGAYEQYFGPGTRLTVT.

A remark on this clone: Other DNA sequences in this specimen translate into the identical CDR3. V gene TRBV5-1 combines with J gene TRBJ1-1; 9 nucleotides line up with TRBD1. The CDR3 is 15 amino acids. Germline-derived CDR1 and CDR2 are SGHRS and YFSETQ. Trimming cost V 0 bases and J 5 bases; bases outside gene matches: 5. This CDR3 reads CASSLAGQGGTEAFF. CDR3 in DNA: TGCGCCAGCAGCTTGGCGGGACAGGGTGGAACTGAAGCTTTCTTT.

The rearrangement uses TRBV10-3 and TRBJ2-7; D not resolved. CDR3 length: 14 residues. Germline loops: CDR1 ENHRY, CDR2 SYGVKD. V lost 2 bases and J 4 bases, leaving 12 bases between the germline ends. CDR3 sequence (DNA): TGTGCCATCAGTGAGCCGACTGGGCTGTACGAGCAGTACTTC. Protein sequence: CAISEPTGLYEQYF.

This chain uses TRBV11-2 with TRBJ1-2; D may be TRBD1 (6 bases). CDR3 size: 13 residues. V was cut by 0 bases and J by 9 bases, with 11 bases left in between. Germline V lookup: CDR1 SGHAT, CDR2 FQNNGV. For the CDR3, the DNA is TGTGCCAGCAGCTTAGAAGGACAGTCGAGCTACACCTTC. Its translation: CASSLEGQSSYTF. Full variable domain (missing parts from reference TRBV11-2 and TRBJ1-2): EAGVAQSPRYKIIEKRQSVAFWCNPISGHATLYWYQQILGQGPKLLIQFQNNGVVDDSQLPKDRFSAERLKGVDSTLKIQPAKLEDSAVYLCASSLEGQSSYTFGSGTRLTVV.